These 7 T cell receptor beta chains originate from one sample sequenced in a study of T cell repertoires in cytomegalovirus infection. Each CDR3 protein is one row after TCRdb ran MiXCR on the reads. The sample yields around 300,000 distinct CDR3 sequences, about 25% seen once. The sequenced sample was PBMCs. The receptors shown here come from a human donor in good health (CMV status not recorded). Some clones in this sample may be carry-over from other donors' samples.

This clonotype was detected only a few times. V and J are TRBV7-6 and TRBJ2-7, with 13 bases identical to TRBD2. J gave up 3 bases and V 6 bases, and 17 bases lay outside the gene matches. The germline V gene has CDR1 SGHVS and CDR2 FNYEAQ. There are 19 residues in the CDR3. The CDR3 loop is CASSLPGLAGTNEFYEQYF. The CDR3 region has the DNA TGTGCCAGCAGTTTACCGGGACTAGCGGGGACAAACGAATTCTACGAGCAGTACTTC.

This clonotype has ten or more counts. The gene calls are TRBV7-2 and TRBJ2-7; D unresolved. Per germline, CDR1 SGHTA and CDR2 FQGNSA. Trimming stripped 2 bases from V and 2 bases from J, with 7 bases between. The CDR3 sequence is 13 residues long. The CDR3 DNA reads TGTGCCAGCAGCTTACAGTACACCTACGAGCAGTACTTC. It codes for CASSLQYTYEQYF.

The rearrangement links TRBV5-6 to TRBJ2-1; 10 nucleotides line up with TRBD1. The germline V gene encodes CDR1 SGHDT and CDR2 YYEEEE. This CDR3 contains 17 residues. Trimming took 4 bases from V and 0 from J; bases not matched to a gene: 7. The CDR3 loop is CASSLARTGGSYNEQFF. The CDR3 DNA reads as TGTGCCAGCAGCCTAGCCCGGACAGGGGGCTCCTACAATGAGCAGTTCTTC.

This clonotype was observed at least ten times. The chain joins TRBV7-2 to TRBJ2-7, with a weak D call TRBD1 (6 bases). CDR1 and CDR2 (germline): SGHTA, FQGNSA. The CDR3 length is 12 residues. Trimming shortened V by 5 bases and J by 6 bases, and 11 bases separated the two germline ends. The DNA for the CDR3 is TGTGCCAGCAGCCGAAGCAGGGGCGAGCAGTACTTC. This codes for CASSRSRGEQYF. The full variable domain, with the rest looked up from reference TRBV7-2 and TRBJ2-7, is GAGVSQSPSNKVTEKGKDVELRCDPISGHTALYWYRQSLGQGLEFLIYFQGNSAPDKSGLPSDRFSAERTGGSVSTLTIQRTQQEDSAVYLCASSRSRGEQYFGPGTRLTVT.

The table lists this clonotype with many counts. V and J are TRBV29-1 and TRBJ2-6; no firm D call. Germline V gene sequence: CDR1 SQVTM, CDR2 ANQGSEA. This CDR3 comprises 12 residues. V shed 4 bases and J shed 2 bases, with 3 bases lying between them. The CDR3 sequence is CSVATGANVLTF. The CDR3, as DNA: TGCAGCGTTGCCACTGGGGCCAACGTCCTGACTTTC.

DNA of the CDR3: TGTGCCAGCAGCCAAGGTAACAGGGCGGACACTGAAGCTTTCTTT. Translated: CASSQGNRADTEAFF. The rearrangement joins TRBV3-1 to TRBJ1-1, with a tentative D call TRBD1 (6 bases). V lost 1 base, J lost 3 bases, and 12 bases lay in between. The CDR3 covers 15 residues. Looked up from germline, CDR1 is LGHDT and CDR2 is YNNKEL (reference sequence).

In its sample, this clonotype was seen a few times. The chain joins TRBV19 to TRBJ1-5; D is uncertain. The CDR3 covers 15 residues. Deletions cut 2 bases from V and 3 bases from J, with 11 bases between. In germline, CDR1 is LNHDA, CDR2 SQIVND (reference sequence). CDR3 DNA sequence: TGTGCCAGTAGTATATATCCCCACGACAATCAGCCCCAGCATTTT. Protein: CASSIYPHDNQPQHF.